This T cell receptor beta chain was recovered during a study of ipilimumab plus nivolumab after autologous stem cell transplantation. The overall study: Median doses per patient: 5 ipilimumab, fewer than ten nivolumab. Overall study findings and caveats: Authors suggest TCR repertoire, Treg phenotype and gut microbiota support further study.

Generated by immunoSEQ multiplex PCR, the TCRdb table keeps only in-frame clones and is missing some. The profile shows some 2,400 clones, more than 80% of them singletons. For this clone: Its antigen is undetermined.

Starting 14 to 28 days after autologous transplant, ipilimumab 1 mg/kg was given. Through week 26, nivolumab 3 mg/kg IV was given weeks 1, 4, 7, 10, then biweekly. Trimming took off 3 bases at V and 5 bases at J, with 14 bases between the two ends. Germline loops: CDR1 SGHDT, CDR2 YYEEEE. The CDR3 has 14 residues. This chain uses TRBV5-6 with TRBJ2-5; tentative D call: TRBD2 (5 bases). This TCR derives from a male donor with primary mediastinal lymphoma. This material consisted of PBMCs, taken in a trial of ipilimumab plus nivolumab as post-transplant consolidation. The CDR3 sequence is CASSSFGIRETQYF. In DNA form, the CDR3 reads TGTGCCAGCAGCTCATTCGGGATCCGCGAGACCCAGTACTTC.